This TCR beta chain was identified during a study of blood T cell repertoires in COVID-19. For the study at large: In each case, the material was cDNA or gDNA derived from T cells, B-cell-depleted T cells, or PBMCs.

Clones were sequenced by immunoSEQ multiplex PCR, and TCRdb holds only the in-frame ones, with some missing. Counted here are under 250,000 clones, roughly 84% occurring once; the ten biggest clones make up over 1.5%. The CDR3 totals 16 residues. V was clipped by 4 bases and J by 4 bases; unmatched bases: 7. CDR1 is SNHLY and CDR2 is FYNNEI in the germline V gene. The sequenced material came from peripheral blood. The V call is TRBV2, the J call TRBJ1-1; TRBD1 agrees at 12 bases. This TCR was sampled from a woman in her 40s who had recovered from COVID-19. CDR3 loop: CASSGGQGAGGTEAFF. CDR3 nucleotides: TGTGCCAGCAGTGGGGGACAGGGGGCCGGGGGCACTGAAGCTTTCTTT.